The 9 T cell receptor beta chains below come from one sample, sequenced in a study of cytotoxic CD8 clonotypes in ibrutinib-treated CLL. Repertoires were generated with immunoSEQ multiplex PCR, while TCRdb's copy carries only in-frame clones and drops some. In the table there are a few hundred thousand clones, 67% of which are singletons. This sample comprised PBMCs, obtained after 36 months of ibrutinib treatment. Every receptor here comes from a human donor with chronic lymphocytic leukemia.

The chain has TRBV9 and TRBJ2-7, with 7 bases fitting TRBD2. J lost 1 base, V lost 4 bases, and 5 bases had no gene match. This CDR3 has 14 residues. Looked up from germline, CDR1 is SGDLS and CDR2 is YYNGEE. The CDR3 is CASSPRRESYEQYF. The CDR3 bases are TGTGCCAGCAGCCCCCGGCGGGAGTCCTACGAGCAGTACTTC. The full variable domain, its missing parts supplied by reference TRBV9 and TRBJ2-7, is DSGVTQTPKHLITATGQRVTLRCSPRSGDLSVYWYQQSLDQGLQFLIQYYNGEERAKGNILERFSAQQFPDLHSELNLSSLELGDSALYFCASSPRRESYEQYFGPGTRLTVT.

The chain recombines TRBV29-1 with TRBJ1-2; no definite D call. CDR3 length equals 15 residues. The V and J ends lost 1 base and 3 bases respectively, with 15 bases between them. Germline V gene lookup returns CDR1 SQVTM and CDR2 ANQGSEA. The DNA of the CDR3 is TGCAGCGTTGAAGGGACGGACCAAACTTACTATGGCTACACCTTC. The encoded protein is CSVEGTDQTYYGYTF.

The chain employs TRBV7-9 and TRBJ1-1, with D tentatively TRBD1 (5 bases). Trimming stripped 0 bases from V and 0 bases from J, with 8 bases between. The CDR3 sequence is 15 residues long. The germline V gene encodes CDR1 SEHNR and CDR2 FQNEAQ (reference sequence). CDR3 DNA sequence: TGTGCCAGCAGCTTAGCTCCAGGGATGAACACTGAAGCTTTCTTT. Protein product: CASSLAPGMNTEAFF.

CDR3 in amino acids: CASSLSGGVVDEQFF. CDR3 sequence (DNA): TGTGCCAGCAGTCTAAGCGGGGGGGTCGTCGATGAGCAGTTCTTC. J is TRBJ2-1 and V is TRBV2; TRBD2 matches 10 bases. This CDR3 is built from 15 residues. CDR1 and CDR2 (germline): SNHLY, FYNNEI. Losses at the gene ends were 5 bases for V and 8 bases for J; bases not matched to a gene: 9.

The chain couples TRBV7-6 to TRBJ1-1; D is possibly TRBD1 (6 bases). Germline CDR1 SGHVS, CDR2 FNYEAQ. Trimming cost V 5 bases and J 4 bases, with 17 bases left between them. CDR3 size: 15 residues. Here the CDR3 DNA reads TGTGCCAGCAGCATACAACAGGGAGGGGGCACTGAAGCTTTCTTT. It translates to CASSIQQGGGTEAFF.

This clone was seen only a few times. The V call is TRBV5-1, the J call TRBJ2-1; D may be TRBD1 (5 bases). The CDR3 is made up of 15 amino acids. Looked up from germline, CDR1 is SGHRS and CDR2 is YFSETQ. The V end lost 2 bases, the J end lost 4 bases, and 13 bases lay between the germline ends. The CDR3 DNA reads TGCGCCAGCAGCTTCCAGGGAAACCCATACAATGAGCAGTTCTTC. This codes for CASSFQGNPYNEQFF. The whole variable domain, remainder taken from reference TRBV5-1 and TRBJ2-1, is KAGVTQTPRYLIKTRGQQVTLSCSPISGHRSVSWYQQTPGQGLQFLFEYFSETQRNKGNFPGRFSGRQFSNSRSEMNVSTLELGDSALYLCASSFQGNPYNEQFFGPGTRLTVL.

The table lists this clone with a few counts. This rearrangement joins TRBV20-1 to TRBJ2-7; perhaps TRBD2 as D (6 bases). The V gene's germline CDR1 is DFQATT and CDR2 SNEGSKA (reference sequence). This CDR3 comprises 11 residues. Trimming took off 5 bases at V and 2 bases at J, with 7 bases between the two ends. For the CDR3, the DNA is TGCAGTGCTGGACTAACCTACGAGCAGTACTTC. Its protein product is CSAGLTYEQYF.

The chain carries TRBV7-3 and TRBJ2-5; 12 nucleotides line up with TRBD2. The germline V gene encodes CDR1 SGHTA and CDR2 FQGTGA. J gave up 2 bases and V 2 bases, and 3 bases lay outside the gene matches. The CDR3 is 16 residues long. CDR3 sequence: CASSLGLAGGQETQYF. The CDR3 DNA sequence: TGTGCCAGCAGCTTAGGTCTAGCGGGAGGGCAAGAGACCCAGTACTTC.

The chain uses TRBV4-1 and TRBJ1-2, with 7 nucleotides matching TRBD1. The CDR3 contains 14 residues. J gave up 3 bases and V 2 bases, and 3 bases lay outside the gene matches. CDR1 and CDR2 from the germline V gene are MGHRA and YSYEKL. Here the CDR3 DNA reads TGCGCCAGCAGCCAACCGGACAGGTACTATGGCTACACCTTC. Translating gives CASSQPDRYYGYTF.